One sample yielded the 2 T cell receptor beta chains listed below, sequenced in a study of blood T cell repertoires in COVID-19. The protocol was immunoSEQ multiplex PCR, while the TCRdb copy is restricted to in-frame clones and leaves out a portion. In the table there are 100,000 or so clones, more than 85% of which are singletons. Sequenced input: peripheral blood. These receptors were taken from a man younger than 35 with acute or convalescent COVID-19.

This clone was recorded once. The rearrangement joins TRBV6-5 to TRBJ1-2; TRBD1 matches at 7 bases. J lost 3 bases, V lost 7 bases, and 2 bases had no gene match. Germline V gene sequence: CDR1 MNHEY, CDR2 SVGAGI. The CDR3 totals 12 residues. CDR3 protein: CASKTGDYGYTF. The CDR3 DNA follows: TGTGCCAGCAAAACAGGGGACTATGGCTACACCTTC.

The J gene is TRBJ1-4, the V gene TRBV12-3 or TRBV12-4; no clear D. The germline V and J ends were trimmed by 3 bases and 11 bases, with 7 bases remaining between them. CDR3 length: 11 residues. The CDR3 sequence is CASSFSGKLFF. CDR3 in DNA: TGTGCCAGCAGTTTCTCCGGGAAACTGTTTTTT.